This T cell receptor beta chain was identified in a study of Ad26.COV2.S vaccination and SARS-CoV-2 variants. Comments on this clone: Its cognate antigen is unknown.

V was cut by 3 bases and J by 8 bases, with 5 bases left in between. CDR1 is SQVTM and CDR2 is ANQGSEA in the germline V gene. This CDR3 contains 10 residues. Findings and caveats of the study: Post-vaccination breadth of spike-specific CD8+ and CD4+ T cell responses was reportedly substantial. Recipients of either vaccine or placebo displayed similar breadth of non-spike TCRs. An underestimation of total T cell responses may have resulted from the TCR breadth and depth analyses. Recipients given vaccine exceeded placebo recipients in spike-specific TCR breadth.

The assay was immunoSEQ multiplex PCR, and TCRdb's table has in-frame clones only and misses some. The sample has about 180,000 clones; around 88% are singletons. V usage is TRBV29-1 and J usage is TRBJ2-1; D is unclear. This receptor was taken from a human donor who had recovered from COVID-19. Here the sequenced sample was peripheral blood, taken after recovery from COVID-19. CDR3 amino acids: CSVDAHEQFF. The CDR3 region has the DNA TGCAGCGTTGACGCCCATGAGCAGTTCTTC.